This T cell receptor beta chain appears in the sequencing data of a study of shared clonotypes between healthy human individuals. Regarding the study as a whole: A reduction in generation probabilities was seen for non-shared clonotypes relative to those shared by all four donors. Blood was the sole source, and tissue repertoires probably differ.

In the study's own analysis: Because ImmunoSEQ provided only junction sequences with no quality scores, the filtering differed. Sequenced by immunoSEQ multiplex PCR; TCRdb stores in-frame clones only, minus some. The V and J calls and clone size were taken over from that table, and D and trimming were inferred from the DNA. The sample consists of about a million clones, approximately 80% of them appearing once. The CDR3 totals 14 residues. V shed 3 bases and J shed 0 bases, with 8 bases lying between them. CDR1 and CDR2 from the germline V gene are MNHEY and SMNVEV (reference sequence). HIV-negative, healthy adults without recent acute infections or vaccinations were the donors. Comment on this clone: Its antigen is not known.

The sample was memory CD4+ T cells from PBMCs. Subset indicated: CD45RA-negative fraction. This chain connects TRBV27 to TRBJ1-1; no clear D. The TCR was taken from a man younger than 35 in good health. Some clones in this sample may be carry-over from other donors' samples. DNA for the CDR3: TGTGCCAGCAGTTTGAACAGTGTGAACACTGAAGCTTTCTTT. This codes for CASSLNSVNTEAFF.